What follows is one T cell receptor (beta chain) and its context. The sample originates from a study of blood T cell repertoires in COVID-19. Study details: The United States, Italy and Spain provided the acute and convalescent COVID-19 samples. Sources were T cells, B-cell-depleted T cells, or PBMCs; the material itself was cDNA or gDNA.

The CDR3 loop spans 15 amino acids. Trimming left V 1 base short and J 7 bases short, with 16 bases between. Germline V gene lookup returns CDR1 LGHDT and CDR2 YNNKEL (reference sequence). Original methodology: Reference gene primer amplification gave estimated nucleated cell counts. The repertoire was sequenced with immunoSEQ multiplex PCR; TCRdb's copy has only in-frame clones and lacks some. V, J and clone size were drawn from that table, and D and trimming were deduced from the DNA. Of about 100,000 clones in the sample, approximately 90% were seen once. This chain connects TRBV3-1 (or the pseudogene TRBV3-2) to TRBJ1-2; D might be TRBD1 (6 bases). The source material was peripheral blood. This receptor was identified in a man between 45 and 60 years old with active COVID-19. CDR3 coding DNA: TGTGCCAGCAGCCAAGCCATGACAGGACTGATTGGCTACACCTTC. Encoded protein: CASSQAMTGLIGYTF.